The TCR beta chain under discussion was sequenced for a study of vaccination and CD4 T cells after COVID-19. Broader study findings: Of the reactive clones in convalescent patients, a median approximately 86% showed up only post-vaccination.

Sequencing of the DNA from cultured CD4+ T cells was carried out with the Oncomine TCR Beta short-read assay. TCRdb fed the PCR reads into MiXCR, producing one record per CDR3 protein. The sample includes about 18,000 distinct CDR3 sequences, 50% to 70% of them seen just once. Germline V gene data show CDR1 as LNHNV and CDR2 as YYDKDF (reference sequence). This CDR3 spans 15 amino acids. V was pared by 6 bases and J by 6 bases, with 18 bases between. This clonotype occurred a few times. Its target is unknown. Treatment described: approximately 9-day PBMC culture with coronavirus spike peptide pools or control peptides (ViraFEST assay). ViraFEST used peptide pools to expand antigen-specific T cells and subsequently sequenced their TCRs.

Sequencing was performed on CD4+ T cells from blood, cultured in vitro, taken after SARS-CoV-2 vaccination. This rearrangement joins TRBV15 to TRBJ1-3, with D uncertain. The receptor was derived from a human donor who had recovered from COVID-19. The CDR3 loop reads CATRGGGGLLNTIYF. CDR3 bases: TGTGCCACCAGAGGCGGCGGTGGGCTTCTAAACACCATATATTTT.